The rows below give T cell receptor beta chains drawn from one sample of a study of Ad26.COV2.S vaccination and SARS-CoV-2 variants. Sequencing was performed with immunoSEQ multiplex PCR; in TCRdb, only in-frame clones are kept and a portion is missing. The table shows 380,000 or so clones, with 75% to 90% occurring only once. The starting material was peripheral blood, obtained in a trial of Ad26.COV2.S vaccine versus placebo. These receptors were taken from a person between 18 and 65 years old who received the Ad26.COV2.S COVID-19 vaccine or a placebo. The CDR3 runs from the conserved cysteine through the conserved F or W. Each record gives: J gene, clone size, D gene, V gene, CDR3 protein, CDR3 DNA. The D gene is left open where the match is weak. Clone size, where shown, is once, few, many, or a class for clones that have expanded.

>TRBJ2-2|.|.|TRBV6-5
CASSYTDNRDTGELFF
TGTGCCAGCAGTTACACGGACAATAGGGACACCGGGGAGCTGTTTTTT
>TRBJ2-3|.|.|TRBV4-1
CASSQDHIGFVGTDTQYF
TGCGCCAGCAGCCAAGATCATATTGGGTTTGTCGGCACAGATACGCAGTATTTT
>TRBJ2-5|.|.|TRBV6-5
CASTRGETQYF
TGTGCCAGCACCAGAGGGGAGACCCAGTACTTC
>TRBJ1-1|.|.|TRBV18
CASSPQGLQTSNTEAFF
TGTGCCAGCTCACCACAGGGACTCCAGACGTCGAACACTGAAGCTTTCTTT
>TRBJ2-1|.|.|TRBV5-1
CASSFLEMGRKYNEQFF
TGCGCCAGCAGCTTTCTTGAGATGGGCCGTAAATACAATGAGCAGTTCTTC
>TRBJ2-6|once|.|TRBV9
CASSAGTAVSGANVLTF
TGTGCCAGCAGCGCCGGGACGGCCGTCTCTGGGGCCAACGTCCTGACTTTC
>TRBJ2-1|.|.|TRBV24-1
CATSDADASSYNEQFF
TGTGCCACCAGTGACGCCGACGCCAGCTCCTACAATGAGCAGTTCTTC
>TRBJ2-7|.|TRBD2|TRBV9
CASSVDSGRGREQYF
TGTGCCAGCAGCGTAGACAGCGGGAGGGGGCGCGAGCAGTACTTC
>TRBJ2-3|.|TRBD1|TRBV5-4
CASSFRGLVGTDTQYF
TGTGCCAGCAGCTTCAGGGGGCTGGTAGGCACAGATACGCAGTATTTT
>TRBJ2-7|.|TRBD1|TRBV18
CASSPPSGTGGEQYF
TGTGCCAGCTCACCACCAAGCGGGACAGGGGGCGAGCAGTACTTC
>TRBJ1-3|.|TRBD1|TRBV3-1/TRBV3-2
CASSQISGTGSGNTIYF
TGTGCCAGCAGCCAAATATCCGGGACAGGCTCTGGAAACACCATATATTTT
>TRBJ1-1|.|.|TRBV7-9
CASTSQGPGTEAFF
TGTGCCAGCACCTCACAGGGCCCGGGCACTGAAGCTTTCTTT
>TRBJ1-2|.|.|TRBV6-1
CASTHSANYGYTF
TGTGCCAGCACCCATTCAGCTAACTATGGCTACACCTTC
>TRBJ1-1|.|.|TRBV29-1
CSVALFGAAEAFF
TGCAGCGTTGCTTTATTTGGCGCTGCTGAAGCTTTCTTT
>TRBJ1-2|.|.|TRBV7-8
CASRGGEIYGYTF
TGTGCCAGCAGGGGCGGGGAAATCTATGGCTACACCTTC
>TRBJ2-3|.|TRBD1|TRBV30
CAWRQGGATDTQYF
TGTGCCTGGAGACAAGGGGGCGCCACAGATACGCAGTATTTT
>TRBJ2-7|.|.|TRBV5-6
CASSDYRDLPREQYF
TGTGCCAGCAGCGATTACCGGGACCTACCCCGCGAGCAGTACTTC
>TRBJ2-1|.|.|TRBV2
CASSEAEGGKLNEQFF
TGTGCCAGCAGTGAAGCTGAAGGTGGAAAACTTAATGAGCAGTTCTTC
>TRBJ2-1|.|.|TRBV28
CASSPRDPEQFF
TGTGCCAGCAGTCCGCGGGACCCAGAGCAGTTCTTC
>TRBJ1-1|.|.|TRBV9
CASSVVPTYSEAFF
TGTGCCAGCAGCGTAGTCCCGACTTATTCTGAAGCTTTCTTT
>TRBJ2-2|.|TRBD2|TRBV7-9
CASSIGLAETTGELFF
TGTGCCAGCAGCATCGGACTAGCGGAGACCACCGGGGAGCTGTTTTTT
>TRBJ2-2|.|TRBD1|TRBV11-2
CASSFDRGYTGELFF
TGTGCCAGCAGCTTTGACAGGGGGTACACCGGGGAGCTGTTTTTT
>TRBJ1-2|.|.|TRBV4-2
CASRPQDPRYGYTF
TGTGCCAGCAGACCACAGGATCCCCGCTATGGCTACACCTTC
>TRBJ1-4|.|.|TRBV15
CATSRTFGGGEKLFF
TGTGCCACCAGCAGAACGTTCGGCGGAGGCGAAAAACTGTTTTTT
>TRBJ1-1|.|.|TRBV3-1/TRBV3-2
CASRGRGNTEAFF
TGTGCCAGCAGGGGCAGGGGCAACACTGAAGCTTTCTTT
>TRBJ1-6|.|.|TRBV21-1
CANTGEGVNSPLHF
TGTGCCAATACAGGGGAGGGGGTTAATTCACCCCTCCACTTT
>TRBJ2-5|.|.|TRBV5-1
CASSPVGEAETQYF
TGCGCCAGCAGCCCGGTGGGGGAAGCTGAGACCCAGTACTTC
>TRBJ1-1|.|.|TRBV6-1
CASSEAPLSGALRVEAFF
TGTGCCAGCAGTGAAGCCCCTTTGAGCGGGGCACTAAGGGTCGAAGCTTTCTTT
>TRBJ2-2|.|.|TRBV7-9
CASSLGGSRVGTGELFF
TGTGCCAGCAGCTTAGGAGGCTCCCGCGTGGGCACCGGGGAGCTGTTTTTT
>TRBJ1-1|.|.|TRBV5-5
CASSLIRGLNTEAFF
TGTGCCAGCAGCTTGATCAGGGGTCTGAACACTGAAGCTTTCTTT